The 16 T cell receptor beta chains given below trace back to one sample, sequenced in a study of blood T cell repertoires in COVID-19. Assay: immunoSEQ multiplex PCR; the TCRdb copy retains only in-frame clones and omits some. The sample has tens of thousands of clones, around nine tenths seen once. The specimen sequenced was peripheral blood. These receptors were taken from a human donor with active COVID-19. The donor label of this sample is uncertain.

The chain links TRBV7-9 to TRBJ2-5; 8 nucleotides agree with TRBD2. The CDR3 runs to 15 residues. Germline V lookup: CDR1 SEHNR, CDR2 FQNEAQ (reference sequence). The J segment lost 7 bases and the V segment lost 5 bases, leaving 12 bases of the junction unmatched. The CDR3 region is CASSQIAGSTGTQYF. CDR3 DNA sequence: TGTGCCAGCAGCCAAATAGCGGGGTCAACCGGGACCCAGTACTTC.

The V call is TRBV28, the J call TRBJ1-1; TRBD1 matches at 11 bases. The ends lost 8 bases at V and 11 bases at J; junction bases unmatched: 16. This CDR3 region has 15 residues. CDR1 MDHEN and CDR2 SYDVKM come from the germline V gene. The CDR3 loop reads CASRPPPGDRGFAFF. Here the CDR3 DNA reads TGTGCCAGCCGACCGCCACCCGGGGACAGGGGGTTTGCTTTCTTT.

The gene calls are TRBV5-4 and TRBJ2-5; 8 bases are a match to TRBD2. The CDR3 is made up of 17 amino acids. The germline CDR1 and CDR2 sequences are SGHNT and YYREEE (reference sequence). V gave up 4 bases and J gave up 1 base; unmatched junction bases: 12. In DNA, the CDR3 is TGTGCCAGCAGCCCCGGATTAGCGGGGCTTGCCCAAGAGACCCAGTACTTC. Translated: CASSPGLAGLAQETQYF.

The CDR3: CASSETDSNQPQHF. In DNA, the CDR3 is TGTGCCAGCAGCGAGACAGATAGCAATCAGCCCCAGCATTTT. The chain is built from TRBV9 and TRBJ1-5; possible D gene TRBD1, 5 bases. CDR3 length: 14 residues. V dropped 3 bases and J dropped 0 bases, with 7 bases sitting between them. CDR1 is SGDLS and CDR2 is YYNGEE in the germline V gene.

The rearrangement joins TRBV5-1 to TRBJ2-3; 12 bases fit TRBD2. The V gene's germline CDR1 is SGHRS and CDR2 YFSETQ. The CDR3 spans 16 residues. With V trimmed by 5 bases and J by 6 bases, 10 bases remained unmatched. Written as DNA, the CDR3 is TGCGCCAGCAGGGAGCGCCCTAGCGGGGGGGCGGATACGCAGTATTTT. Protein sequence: CASRERPSGGADTQYF.

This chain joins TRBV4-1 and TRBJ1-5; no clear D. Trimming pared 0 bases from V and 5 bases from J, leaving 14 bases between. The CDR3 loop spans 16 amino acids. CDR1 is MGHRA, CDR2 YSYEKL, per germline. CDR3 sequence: CASSQDPTAAYQPQHF. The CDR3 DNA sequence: TGCGCCAGCAGCCAAGATCCCACGGCGGCCTATCAGCCCCAGCATTTT.

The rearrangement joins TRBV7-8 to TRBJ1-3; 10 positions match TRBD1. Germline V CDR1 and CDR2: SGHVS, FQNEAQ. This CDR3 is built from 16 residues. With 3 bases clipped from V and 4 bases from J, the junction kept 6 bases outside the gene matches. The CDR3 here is CASSLGQGFTGNTIYF. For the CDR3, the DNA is TGTGCCAGCAGCTTGGGACAGGGGTTTACGGGAAACACCATATATTTT.

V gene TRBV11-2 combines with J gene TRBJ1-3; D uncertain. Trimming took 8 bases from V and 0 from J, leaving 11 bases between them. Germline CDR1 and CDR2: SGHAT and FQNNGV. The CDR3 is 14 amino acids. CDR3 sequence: CASSSWSSGNTIYF. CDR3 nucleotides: TGTGCCAGCTCTTCTTGGAGCTCTGGAAACACCATATATTTT.

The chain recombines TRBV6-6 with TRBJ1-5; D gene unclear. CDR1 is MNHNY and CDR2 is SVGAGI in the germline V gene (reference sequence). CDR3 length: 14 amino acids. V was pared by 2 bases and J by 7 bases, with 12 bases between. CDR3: CASSYAGSNQPQHF. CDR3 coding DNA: TGTGCCAGCAGTTACGCGGGGTCAAACCAGCCCCAGCATTTT.

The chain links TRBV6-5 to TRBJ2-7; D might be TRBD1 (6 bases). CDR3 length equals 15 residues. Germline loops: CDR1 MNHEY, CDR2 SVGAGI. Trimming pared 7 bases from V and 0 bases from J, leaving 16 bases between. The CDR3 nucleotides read TGTGCCAGCACCCAATCCGGGACACGCTCCTACGAGCAGTACTTC. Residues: CASTQSGTRSYEQYF.

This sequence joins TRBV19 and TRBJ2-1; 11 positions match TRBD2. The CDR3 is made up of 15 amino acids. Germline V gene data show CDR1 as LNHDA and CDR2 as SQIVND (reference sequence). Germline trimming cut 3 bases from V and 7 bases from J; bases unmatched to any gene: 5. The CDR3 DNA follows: TGTGCCAGTAGTATTGGGGCTAGCGGGAGGAATGAGCAGTTCTTC. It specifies CASSIGASGRNEQFF.

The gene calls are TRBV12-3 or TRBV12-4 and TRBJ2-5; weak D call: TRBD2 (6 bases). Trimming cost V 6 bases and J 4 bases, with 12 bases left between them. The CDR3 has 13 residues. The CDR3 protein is CASSGGIRETQYF. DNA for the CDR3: TGTGCCAGCAGCGGGGGAATCCGAGAGACCCAGTACTTC.

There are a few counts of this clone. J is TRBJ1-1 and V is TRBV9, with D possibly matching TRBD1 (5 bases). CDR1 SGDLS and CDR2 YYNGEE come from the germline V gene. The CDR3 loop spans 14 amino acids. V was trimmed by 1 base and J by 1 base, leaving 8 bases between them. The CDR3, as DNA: TGTGCCAGCAGCGTACTCGGACAGAACACTGAAGCTTTCTTT. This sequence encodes CASSVLGQNTEAFF.

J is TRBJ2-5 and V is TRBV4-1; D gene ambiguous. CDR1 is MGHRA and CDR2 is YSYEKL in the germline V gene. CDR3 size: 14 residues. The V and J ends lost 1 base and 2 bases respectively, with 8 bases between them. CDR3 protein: CASSQVSRQETQYF. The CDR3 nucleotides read TGCGCCAGCAGCCAAGTTTCCAGACAAGAGACCCAGTACTTC.

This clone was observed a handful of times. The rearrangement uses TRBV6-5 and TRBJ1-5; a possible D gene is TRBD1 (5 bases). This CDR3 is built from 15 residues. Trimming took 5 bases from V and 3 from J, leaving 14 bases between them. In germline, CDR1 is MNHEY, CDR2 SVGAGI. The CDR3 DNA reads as TGTGCCAGCAGTCCCGTCGACAGCCCCAATCAGCCCCAGCATTTT. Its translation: CASSPVDSPNQPQHF.

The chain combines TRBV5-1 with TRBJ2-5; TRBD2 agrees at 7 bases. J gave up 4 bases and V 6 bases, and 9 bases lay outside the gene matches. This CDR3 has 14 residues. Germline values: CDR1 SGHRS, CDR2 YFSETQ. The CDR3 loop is CASTFRGDGETQYF. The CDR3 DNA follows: TGCGCCAGCACTTTTCGGGGGGACGGAGAGACCCAGTACTTC.